This T cell receptor beta chain was recovered during a study of T cells in localized non-small cell lung cancer. Notes on the study in general: Sequencing covered just one tumor region, so heterogeneity cannot be ruled out. The appearance of a median approximately 57 of the top 100 tumor clones was seen in adjacent lung.

From germline, CDR1 is SEHNR and CDR2 FQNEAQ (reference sequence). The V gene end was trimmed by 4 bases and the J gene end by 1 base; junction bases not matched to a gene: 2. The CDR3 has 15 amino acids. Assay used: immunoSEQ multiplex PCR; TCRdb lists only in-frame clones, some missing. The sample comprises roughly 13,000 clones, about 82% of which are singletons, and roughly 50% rests with the top ten. On this clone itself: As yet, its antigen is unknown.

This chain connects TRBV7-9 to TRBJ2-1; 9 bases fit TRBD1. The sample was peripheral blood, taken before any cancer treatment. The receptor's source is a male donor at least 60 years old with stage III lung adenocarcinoma. The CDR3 spells CASSSGTGSYNEQFF. As DNA, the CDR3 is TGTGCCAGCAGCTCCGGGACAGGGTCCTACAATGAGCAGTTCTTC.